This T cell receptor beta chain was sequenced for a study of T-cell memory formation after mild COVID-19. Germline values: CDR1 SNHLY, CDR2 FYNNEI. The CDR3 has 14 amino acids. The V end was cut by 1 base, the J end by 7 bases, with 8 bases between. Via MiXCR, TCRdb re-called the 5' RACE reads, giving one row per CDR3 protein. The table includes about 190,000 distinct CDR3 sequences, around 17% detected once. The gene calls are TRBV2 and TRBJ1-6, with D perhaps TRBD1 (5 bases). The receptor was isolated from an adult woman who had mild COVID-19 (a few samples of this study predate the infection). Cell type and time point are not known. The sequencing input was PBMCs or a T cell subset sorted from them (not recorded which). CDR3 DNA sequence: TGTGCCAGCAGTGAAGACAGGTCGAATTCACCCCTCCACTTT. It encodes CASSEDRSNSPLHF.